The 31 T cell receptor beta chains below come from one sample, sequenced in a study of control samples from healthy donors and cancer patients. Assay: immunoSEQ multiplex PCR; the TCRdb copy retains only in-frame clones and omits some. The profile covers 15,000 or so clones, with just under 95% appearing a single time and under 15% taken by the ten largest. The sequenced sample was PBMCs. These receptors all come from a man at least 80 years old with lung cancer.

The chain combines TRBV21-1 with TRBJ2-7; the table's TRBD2 call for D was not verified on the DNA. TRBV21-1 is noted as a pseudogene. The CDR3 runs 12 residues. The CDR3 region has the DNA TGTGCCAGCAGCGCTCTCAGGACTGCTCAGTACTTC. This encodes CASSALRTAQYF.

DNA for the CDR3: TGTGCCAGCAGTTCGGTGGGGGCCACTAACTATGGCTACACCTTC. Encoded protein: CASSSVGATNYGYTF. The chain combines TRBV6-5 with TRBJ1-2, with D perhaps matching TRBD1 (6 bases). This CDR3 is built from 15 residues. Germline loops: CDR1 MNHEY, CDR2 SVGAGI. Trimming left V 4 bases short and J 0 bases short, with 12 bases between.

The rearrangement links TRBV5-5 to TRBJ1-2, with a possible D match to TRBD1 (5 bases). The CDR3 has 14 amino acids. V gave up 0 bases and J gave up 8 bases, with 14 bases separating them. The germline V gene encodes CDR1 SGHKS and CDR2 YYEKEE (reference sequence). CDR3 amino acids: CASSLEGEMGGYTF. In DNA, the CDR3 is TGTGCCAGCAGCTTGGAAGGGGAGATGGGGGGCTACACCTTC.

V usage is TRBV6-2 or TRBV6-3 and J usage is TRBJ1-5; no firm D call. Germline V lookup: CDR1 MNHEY, CDR2 SVGEGT. Between the trimmed V and J ends, which lost 4 bases and 0 bases, there was a span of 19 bases. CDR3 length equals 18 residues. The CDR3 region has the DNA TGTGCCAGCAGTTCGCGCCCTCGAGGCATCAATAGCAATCAGCCCCAGCATTTT. It specifies CASSSRPRGINSNQPQHF.

This chain connects TRBV5-1 to TRBJ1-5; weak D call: TRBD1 (6 bases). Trimming shortened V by 4 bases and J by 2 bases, and 10 bases separated the two germline ends. The CDR3 loop spans 14 amino acids. CDR1 is SGHRS, CDR2 YFSETQ, per germline. The CDR3 sequence is CASSIGGGNQPQHF. The DNA of the CDR3 is TGCGCCAGCAGCATTGGGGGCGGCAATCAGCCCCAGCATTTT. Using reference TRBV5-1 and TRBJ1-5 for the parts outside the CDR3, the full variable domain is KAGVTQTPRYLIKTRGQQVTLSCSPISGHRSVSWYQQTPGQGLQFLFEYFSETQRNKGNFPGRFSGRQFSNSRSEMNVSTLELGDSALYLCASSIGGGNQPQHFGDGTRLSIL.

This sequence joins TRBV7-8 and TRBJ1-6; 9 nucleotides line up with TRBD1. The junction had 9 bases not matched to a gene; V was cut back by 5 bases and J by 10 bases. This CDR3 spans 15 amino acids. The germline V gene encodes CDR1 SGHVS and CDR2 FQNEAQ. The CDR3 nucleotides read TGTGCCAGCAGCACCCAGGGGACAGGGAGATCACCCCTCCACTTT. Translated, it gives CASSTQGTGRSPLHF.

This chain joins TRBV5-4 and TRBJ1-2; D perhaps matches TRBD1 (6 bases). V lost 0 bases to trimming and J lost 2 bases, with 8 bases between them. The V gene's germline CDR1 is SGHNT and CDR2 YYREEE (reference sequence). The CDR3 has 14 amino acids. For the CDR3, the DNA is TGTGCCAGCAGCTTGGTGGGGGGCAACTATGGCTACACCTTC. This encodes CASSLVGGNYGYTF.

The chain has TRBV7-2 and TRBJ1-5, with 7 bases identical to TRBD1. V was pared by 5 bases and J by 4 bases, with 2 bases of the junction left unmatched. Per the germline V gene, CDR1 is SGHTA and CDR2 is FQGNSA. This CDR3 has 13 amino acids. The CDR3 protein is CASSRGQNQPQHF. The CDR3 bases are TGTGCCAGCAGCAGGGGACAGAATCAGCCCCAGCATTTT.

This chain uses TRBV18 with TRBJ1-5; no reliable D call. The CDR3 totals 13 residues. Germline CDR1 and CDR2: KGHSH and LQKENI. V lost 3 bases to trimming and J lost 8 bases, with 11 bases between them. As DNA, the CDR3 is TGTGCCAGCTCACCCGCACTGGCGGAGCCCCAGCATTTT. This encodes CASSPALAEPQHF.

This rearrangement joins TRBV18 to TRBJ2-3, with D possibly called TRBD1 or TRBD2 (6 bases each). Germline V CDR1 and CDR2: KGHSH, LQKENI. This CDR3 comprises 14 residues. V was shortened by 5 bases and J by 1 base, with 10 bases between the two germline ends. The CDR3 sequence is CASSYREGTDTQYF. CDR3 bases: TGTGCCAGCTCATACAGGGAGGGCACAGATACGCAGTATTTT.

The J gene is TRBJ1-5, the V gene TRBV2; D possibly corresponds to TRBD1 (6 bases). The germline V and J ends were trimmed by 7 bases and 5 bases, with 15 bases remaining between them. This CDR3 contains 14 residues. From germline, CDR1 is SNHLY and CDR2 FYNNEI. The CDR3 nucleotides are TGTGCCAGCATCGGTGAAGGGGGGTATCAGCCCCAGCATTTT. Residues: CASIGEGGYQPQHF.

The chain has TRBV7-3 and TRBJ2-1; D could derive from TRBD1 or TRBD2 (5 bases each). The V gene's germline CDR1 is SGHTA and CDR2 FQGTGA. The CDR3 is 13 amino acids. The V end lost 0 bases, the J end lost 7 bases, and 7 bases lay between the germline ends. The CDR3 nucleotides are TGTGCCAGCAGCTTAACGGGGGTTAATGAGCAGTTCTTC. Amino acids: CASSLTGVNEQFF.

V usage is TRBV27 and J usage is TRBJ1-2; TRBD1 matches 9 bases. The CDR3 has 15 amino acids. With V trimmed by 1 base and J by 6 bases, 6 bases remained unmatched. The germline CDR1 and CDR2 sequences are MNHEY and SMNVEV (reference sequence). This CDR3 is CASSLFPGQGHGYTF. The CDR3 DNA sequence: TGTGCCAGCAGTTTATTCCCGGGACAGGGCCATGGCTACACCTTC.

This clone was recorded only once. This chain connects TRBV7-2 to TRBJ1-2; TRBD1 is a possible D gene (5 bases). This CDR3 has 14 amino acids. CDR1 and CDR2 from the germline V gene are SGHTA and FQGNSA. The V end was cut by 5 bases, the J end by 0 bases, with 10 bases between. The CDR3 DNA reads as TGTGCCAGCAGCCCGGGACCAACTAACTATGGCTACACCTTC. Translation gives CASSPGPTNYGYTF.

This rearrangement joins TRBV19 to TRBJ2-5; D gene uncertain. The ends were cut back, 3 bases at V and 5 bases at J, with 10 bases in the middle. CDR1 is LNHDA, CDR2 SQIVND, per germline (reference sequence). This CDR3 region has 13 residues. CDR3 amino acids: CASSMNSPETQYF. CDR3 DNA sequence: TGTGCCAGTAGTATGAATAGTCCTGAGACCCAGTACTTC.

The genes are TRBV5-6 and TRBJ2-1, with D perhaps being TRBD1 or TRBD2 (5 bases each). The CDR3 is 12 amino acids. The germline V gene has CDR1 SGHDT and CDR2 YYEEEE. V lost 0 bases, J lost 14 bases, and 12 bases lay in between. For the CDR3, the DNA is TGTGCCAGCAGCTTGGCTGGGACGCGGGAGTTCTTC. This sequence encodes CASSLAGTREFF.

The V call is TRBV10-1, the J call TRBJ1-6; D is ambiguous. V shed 2 bases and J shed 0 bases, with 11 bases lying between them. Germline V lookup: CDR1 WNHNN, CDR2 SYGVQD (reference sequence). The CDR3 consists of 17 residues. This CDR3 is CASSEDRRSSYNSPLHF. Written as DNA, the CDR3 is TGCGCCAGCAGTGAGGACCGAAGAAGCTCCTATAATTCACCCCTCCACTTT.

The rearrangement joins TRBV29-1 to TRBJ1-5; D is ambiguous. The CDR3 is 13 residues long. V lost 6 bases to trimming and J lost 5 bases, with 14 bases between them. The germline V gene has CDR1 SQVTM and CDR2 ANQGSEA. Here the CDR3 reads CSVELSRDQPQHF. DNA for the CDR3: TGCAGCGTCGAGCTGTCGCGGGATCAGCCCCAGCATTTT. Supplemented by reference TRBV29-1 and TRBJ1-5, the full variable domain reads SAVISQKPSRDICQRGTSLTIQCQVDSQVTMMFWYRQQPGQSLTLIATANQGSEATYESGFVIDKFPISRPNLTFSTLTVSNMSPEDSSIYLCSVELSRDQPQHFGDGTRLSIL.

The rearrangement joins TRBV18 to TRBJ2-5; D might be TRBD2 (6 bases). Trimming stripped 8 bases from V and 2 bases from J, with 12 bases between. The CDR3 sequence is 13 residues long. CDR1 is KGHSH and CDR2 is LQKENI in the germline V gene. The CDR3 DNA reads as TGTGCCAGCAACGCTGGGAGGCAAGAGACCCAGTACTTC. Its protein product is CASNAGRQETQYF. Combining the CDR3 with reference TRBV18 and TRBJ2-5 gives the whole variable domain NAGVMQNPRHLVRRRGQEARLRCSPMKGHSHVYWYRQLPEEGLKFMVYLQKENIIDESGMPKERFSAEFPKEGPSILRIQQVVRGDSAAYFCASNAGRQETQYFGPGTRLLVL.

The chain has TRBV6-5 and TRBJ1-1; D gene ambiguous. Germline V gene lookup returns CDR1 MNHEY and CDR2 SVGAGI. The CDR3 consists of 14 residues. V was shortened by 6 bases and J by 3 bases, with 14 bases between the two germline ends. In nucleotides, the CDR3 is TGTGCCAGCAGCCGCCCTCAAGGGTACACTGAAGCTTTCTTT. It yields the protein CASSRPQGYTEAFF.

V is TRBV12-3 or TRBV12-4 and J is TRBJ1-1; no definite D call. The V end lost 3 bases, the J end lost 6 bases, and 8 bases lay between the germline ends. This CDR3 spans 12 amino acids. The CDR3 nucleotides read TGTGCCAGCAGTTTTATTACCGCTGAAGCTTTCTTT. Translation: CASSFITAEAFF.

The V call is TRBV9, the J call TRBJ1-2, with unresolved D. The germline V gene has CDR1 SGDLS and CDR2 YYNGEE. This CDR3 has 12 residues. Trimming left V 0 bases short and J 8 bases short, with 8 bases between. The CDR3 is CASSVDGRGYTF. In DNA, the CDR3 is TGTGCCAGCAGCGTAGACGGGAGAGGCTACACCTTC. Full variable domain (outside the CDR3, taken from reference TRBV9 and TRBJ1-2): DSGVTQTPKHLITATGQRVTLRCSPRSGDLSVYWYQQSLDQGLQFLIQYYNGEERAKGNILERFSAQQFPDLHSELNLSSLELGDSALYFCASSVDGRGYTFGSGTRLTVV.

The V call is TRBV6-5, the J call TRBJ1-1; TRBD1 is a possible D gene (5 bases). V shed 3 bases and J shed 2 bases, with 13 bases lying between them. This CDR3 spans 15 amino acids. Germline V gene data show CDR1 as MNHEY and CDR2 as SVGAGI. The CDR3 region is CASSYWAGLNTEAFF. The DNA for the CDR3 is TGTGCCAGCAGTTATTGGGCAGGGTTAAACACTGAAGCTTTCTTT.

The chain has TRBV9 and TRBJ2-5, with 10 bases identical to TRBD2. In germline, CDR1 is SGDLS, CDR2 YYNGEE. After removal of 4 bases from V and 4 bases from J, the junction contained 16 bases not matched to a gene. The CDR3 spans 18 residues. The CDR3 loop is CASSPRGAGGPGVETQYF. The CDR3 bases are TGTGCCAGCAGCCCCCGGGGAGCGGGGGGGCCGGGGGTAGAGACCCAGTACTTC.

In this sample, this clone turned up once. The chain has TRBV29-1 and TRBJ1-1; D gene unclear. Germline V CDR1 and CDR2: SQVTM, ANQGSEA. V shed 7 bases and J shed 0 bases, with 12 bases lying between them. CDR3 length: 13 residues. This CDR3 reads CSGIRYMNTEAFF. The CDR3, as DNA: TGCAGCGGTATCAGATACATGAACACTGAAGCTTTCTTT.

The chain couples TRBV19 to TRBJ2-3; 8 bases fit TRBD2. This CDR3 is built from 16 residues. The J segment lost 4 bases and the V segment lost 4 bases, leaving 10 bases of the junction unmatched. The germline V gene encodes CDR1 LNHDA and CDR2 SQIVND (reference sequence). The CDR3 is CASSRPPGLAADTQYF. The CDR3 region has the DNA TGTGCCAGTAGTAGACCCCCCGGACTAGCAGCAGATACGCAGTATTTT.

CDR3 sequence (DNA): TGCGCCAGCAGCTCTGGAGGACAGGGGAACACCGGGGAGCTGTTTTTT. This gives the protein CASSSGGQGNTGELFF. The rearrangement links TRBV5-1 to TRBJ2-2, with 8 bases identical to TRBD1. Germline V lookup: CDR1 SGHRS, CDR2 YFSETQ. The CDR3 runs 16 residues. V lost 3 bases, J lost 1 base, and 5 bases stayed unmatched.

The count of this clone is one. This CDR3 is CASSPITAGNTIYF. The CDR3 DNA sequence: TGTGCCAGCAGCCCGATAACAGCGGGAAACACCATATATTTT. The V call is TRBV14, the J call TRBJ1-3; D not certain. Trimming left V 4 bases short and J 4 bases short, with 11 bases between. Germline V CDR1 and CDR2: SGHDN, FVKESK. The CDR3 loop spans 14 amino acids.

The chain combines TRBV3-1 (or the pseudogene TRBV3-2) with TRBJ2-1; D not certain. CDR1 and CDR2 (germline): LGHDT, YNNKEL (reference sequence). The CDR3 length is 15 residues. V shed 0 bases and J shed 0 bases, with 6 bases lying between them. CDR3 amino acids: CASSQEESSYNEQFF. In DNA, the CDR3 is TGTGCCAGCAGCCAAGAGGAGAGCTCCTACAATGAGCAGTTCTTC.

The chain couples TRBV6-5 to TRBJ1-5, with D tentatively TRBD1 (6 bases). In germline, CDR1 is MNHEY, CDR2 SVGAGI. V was cut by 2 bases and J by 5 bases, with 10 bases left in between. The CDR3 loop spans 14 amino acids. The CDR3 reads CASSYHRADQPQHF. DNA for the CDR3: TGTGCCAGCAGTTACCACAGGGCTGATCAGCCCCAGCATTTT.

This sequence joins TRBV19 and TRBJ2-2; D possibly corresponds to TRBD2 (5 bases). Germline values: CDR1 LNHDA, CDR2 SQIVND (reference sequence). The CDR3 is 15 residues long. Trimming removed 6 bases at V and 0 bases at J, with 11 bases between. CDR3 protein: CASRSGKANTGELFF. The CDR3, as DNA: TGTGCCAGTAGGTCGGGGAAGGCGAACACCGGGGAGCTGTTTTTT.